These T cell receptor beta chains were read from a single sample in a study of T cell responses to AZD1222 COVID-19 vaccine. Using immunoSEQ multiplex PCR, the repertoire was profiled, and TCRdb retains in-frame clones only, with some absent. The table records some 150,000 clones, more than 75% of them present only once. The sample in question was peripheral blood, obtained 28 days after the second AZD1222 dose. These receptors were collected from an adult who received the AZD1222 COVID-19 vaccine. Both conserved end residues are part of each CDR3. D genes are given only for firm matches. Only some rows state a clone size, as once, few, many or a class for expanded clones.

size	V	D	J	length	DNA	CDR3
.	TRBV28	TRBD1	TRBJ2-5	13	TGTGCCACCTCGACAGGGGTTCGCGAGACCCAGTACTTC	CATSTGVRETQYF
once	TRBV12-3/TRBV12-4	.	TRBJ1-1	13	TGTGCCAGCAGTTCCGGACAGAACACTGAAGCTTTCTTT	CASSSGQNTEAFF
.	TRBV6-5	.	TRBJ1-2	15	TGTGCCAGCAGCTCCTCGGCGGGGGGCGCCTATGGCTACACCTTC	CASSSSAGGAYGYTF
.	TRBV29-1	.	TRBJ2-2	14	TGCAGCGTTGCCCCTACAACGAACACCGGGGAGCTGTTTTTT	CSVAPTTNTGELFF
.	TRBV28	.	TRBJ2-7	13	TGTGCCAGCAGTCTAGCCGCCTCCTACGAGCAGTACTTC	CASSLAASYEQYF
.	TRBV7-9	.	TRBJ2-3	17	TGTGCCAGCAGCCGAACCACCTCCGGGTTGCGCACAGATACGCAGTATTTT	CASSRTTSGLRTDTQYF
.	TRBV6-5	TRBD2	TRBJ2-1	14	TGTGCCAGCAGTTACCGGCTAGCGGAAAATGAGCAGTTCTTC	CASSYRLAENEQFF
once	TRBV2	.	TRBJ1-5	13	TGTGCCAGCAGGGGGCTTAGCAATCAGCCCCAGCATTTT	CASRGLSNQPQHF
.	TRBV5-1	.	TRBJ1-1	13	TGCGCCAGCAGCTTGCCTGGGGGCACTGAAGCTTTCTTT	CASSLPGGTEAFF
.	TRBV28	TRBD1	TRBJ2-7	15	TGTGCCAGCAGTATAACCGGGACAGGGTTGTACGAGCAGTACTTC	CASSITGTGLYEQYF
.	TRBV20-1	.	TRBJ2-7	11	TGCAGTGCTATCGAGGGGTACGAGCAGTACTTC	CSAIEGYEQYF
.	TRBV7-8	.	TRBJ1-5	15	TGTGCCAGCAGCTTAGGGACTTTTGGCAATCAGCCCCAGCATTTT	CASSLGTFGNQPQHF
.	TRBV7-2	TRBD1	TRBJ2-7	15	TGTGCCAGCAGCTTAAGTGCAGGGGGCGCCTACGAGCAGTACTTC	CASSLSAGGAYEQYF
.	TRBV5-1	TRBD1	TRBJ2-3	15	TGCGCCAGCAGCCTGACAGGGGCTAGCACAGATACGCAGTATTTT	CASSLTGASTDTQYF
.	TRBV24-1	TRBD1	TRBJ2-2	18	TGTGCCACCAGTGATTTGCTCCCGGGACAGGGGAGGACCGGGGAGCTGTTTTTT	CATSDLLPGQGRTGELFF
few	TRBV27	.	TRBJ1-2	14	TGTGCCAGCAGTCCGGCGGCAGGACGGACCGGCTACACCTTC	CASSPAAGRTGYTF
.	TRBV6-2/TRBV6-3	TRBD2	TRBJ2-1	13	TGTGCCAGCAGCCGGACTAGCCAGTATGAGCAGTTCTTC	CASSRTSQYEQFF
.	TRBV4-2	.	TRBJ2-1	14	TGTGCCAGCAGCCAACCCTCGACTGAGAATGAGCAGTTCTTC	CASSQPSTENEQFF
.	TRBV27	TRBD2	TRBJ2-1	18	TGTGCCAGCAGTTTAAAGCCGAGCGGACTAGCGGGGTACAATGAGCAGTTCTTC	CASSLKPSGLAGYNEQFF
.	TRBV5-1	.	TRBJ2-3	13	TGCGCCAGCAGCACCCCCAACACAGATACGCAGTATTTT	CASSTPNTDTQYF
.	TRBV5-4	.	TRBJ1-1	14	TGTGCCAGCAGTCATGGGTTAAGGGTGGGTGAAGCTTTCTTT	CASSHGLRVGEAFF
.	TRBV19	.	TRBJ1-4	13	TGTGCCAGTAACACAGGAAATAATGAAAAACTGTTTTTT	CASNTGNNEKLFF
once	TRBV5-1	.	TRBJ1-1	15	TGCGCCAGCAGCTTTACCTCGGGGGGTATCACTGAAGCTTTCTTT	CASSFTSGGITEAFF
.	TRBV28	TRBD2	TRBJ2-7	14	TGTGCCAGCAGTTTTGGCGGGAGCTCCTACGAGCAGTACTTC	CASSFGGSSYEQYF
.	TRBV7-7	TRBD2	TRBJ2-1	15	TGTGCTAGCAGTCCACTAGCGGGAGTCTACAATGAGCAGTTCTTC	CASSPLAGVYNEQFF
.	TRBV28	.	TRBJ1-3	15	TGTGCCAGCAGTTTAAGGCTGTTCTCCGGAAACACCATATATTTT	CASSLRLFSGNTIYF
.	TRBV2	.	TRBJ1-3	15	TGTGCCAGCAGTCAAAGTCTGGGCTCTGGAAACACCATATATTTT	CASSQSLGSGNTIYF
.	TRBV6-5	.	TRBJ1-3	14	TGTGCCAGCAGCGCAGATTTTACTGGAAACACCATATATTTT	CASSADFTGNTIYF
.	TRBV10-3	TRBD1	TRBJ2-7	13	TGTGCCATCACGGCAGGGGGCGTCTACGAGCAGTACTTC	CAITAGGVYEQYF
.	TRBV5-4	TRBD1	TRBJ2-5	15	TGTGCCAGCAGCACCTGGACAGGCGGTCAAGAGACCCAGTACTTC	CASSTWTGGQETQYF
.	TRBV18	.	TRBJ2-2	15	TGTGCCAGCTCACCATTTGGAGGGAACACCGGGGAGCTGTTTTTT	CASSPFGGNTGELFF
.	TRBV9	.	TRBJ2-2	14	TGTGCCAGCAGCCCCTTTAGGGAGGCCGGGGAGCTGTTTTTT	CASSPFREAGELFF
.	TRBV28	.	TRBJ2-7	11	TGTGCCAGCAGGAACACTGGGGAGCAGTACTTC	CASRNTGEQYF
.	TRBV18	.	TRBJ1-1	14	TGTGCCAGCTCACCAGTATCGGCAGGTGCTGAAGCTTTCTTT	CASSPVSAGAEAFF
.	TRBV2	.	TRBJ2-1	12	TGTGCCAGCAGTCGGAGCGAGGGTGAGCAGTTCTTC	CASSRSEGEQFF
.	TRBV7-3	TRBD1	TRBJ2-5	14	TGTGCCAGCAGCCGAGGGGGCCCGCAAGAGACCCAGTACTTC	CASSRGGPQETQYF
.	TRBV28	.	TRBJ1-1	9	TGTGCCTTATACACTGAAGCTTTCTTT	CALYTEAFF
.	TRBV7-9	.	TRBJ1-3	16	TGTGCCAGCAGCTCCCACCGGGACTTCCTCGGAAACACCATATATTTT	CASSSHRDFLGNTIYF
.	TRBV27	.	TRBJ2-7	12	TGTGCCAGCAGTTTTAGAGGGAGCGAGCAGTACTTC	CASSFRGSEQYF
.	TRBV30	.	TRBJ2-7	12	TGTGCCTGGAGTGCAGGGTCCCACGAGCAGTACTTC	CAWSAGSHEQYF
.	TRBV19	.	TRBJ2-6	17	TGTGCCAGTAGTATCCGTGGCGGGGGCGCTGGGGCCAACGTCCTGACTTTC	CASSIRGGGAGANVLTF
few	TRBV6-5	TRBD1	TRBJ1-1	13	TGTGCCAGCCGCTGGGACAGGGGGACTGAAGCTTTCTTT	CASRWDRGTEAFF
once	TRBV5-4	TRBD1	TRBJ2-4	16	TGTGCCAGCAGCTTACGACAGGGTACGGCCAAAAACATTCAGTACTTC	CASSLRQGTAKNIQYF
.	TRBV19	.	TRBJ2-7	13	TGTGCCACGAGTACAGCAAACTCCTACGAGCAGTACTTC	CATSTANSYEQYF
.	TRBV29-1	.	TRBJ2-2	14	TGCAGCGTTGGAGCTAGCATACACACCGGGGAGCTGTTTTTT	CSVGASIHTGELFF
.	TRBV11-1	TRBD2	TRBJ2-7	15	TGTGCCAGCAGCTTGGCTAGCGGGAATCTCTACGAGCAGTACTTC	CASSLASGNLYEQYF
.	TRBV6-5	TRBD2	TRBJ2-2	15	TGTGCCACTACTAGCGGGAGGGCCGGAACCGGGGAGCTGTTTTTT	CATTSGRAGTGELFF
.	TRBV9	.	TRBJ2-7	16	TGTGCCAGCAGCGTAGCCCCCAACACTGAGTCCTACGAGCAGTACTTC	CASSVAPNTESYEQYF
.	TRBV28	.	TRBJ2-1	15	TGTGCCAGCAGTTTATCCCTGGGCTCCTACAATGAGCAGTTCTTC	CASSLSLGSYNEQFF